This T cell receptor beta chain was identified during a study of blood T cell repertoires in COVID-19. Study details: Material from acute and convalescent COVID-19 was sourced from the United States, Italy and Spain. PBMCs, B-cell-depleted T cells, or T cells were the source of the cDNA or gDNA that made up the material.

In germline, CDR1 is LNHDA, CDR2 SQIVND (reference sequence). V gave up 7 bases and J gave up 7 bases, with 19 bases separating them. This CDR3 spans 14 amino acids. Original analysis: From reference gene primer amplification, estimates of nucleated cell counts were derived. The protocol was immunoSEQ multiplex PCR, while the TCRdb copy is restricted to in-frame clones and leaves out a portion. The DNA gave D and trimming, while V, J and clone size come from that table. The data contain 65,000 or so clones, under 95% of them singletons. The chain has TRBV19 and TRBJ1-1; possible D gene TRBD1, 5 bases. The sample taken for sequencing was peripheral blood. The TCR originated in a man aged 55-75 years with acute or convalescent COVID-19. CDR3 protein: CASTLNRGVDEAFF. The CDR3 DNA follows: TGTGCCAGTACCCTCAATCGGGGGGTGGATGAAGCTTTCTTT.